The 25 T cell receptor beta chains reported below all come from one sample, sequenced in a study of cytomegalovirus exposure and HLA in healthy donors. PCR amplification relied on 60 Vbeta primers (plus 13 Jbeta primers). Data came from immunoSEQ multiplex PCR; TCRdb stores just in-frame clones and leaves some out. This table has 150,000 to 200,000 clones, around 81% appearing once. The sample consisted of PBMCs. Receptor source: a woman aged 40 to 50 in good health and CMV-seronegative.

To note about this clone: Other DNA sequences in this sample translate to the same CDR3. The chain carries TRBV30 and TRBJ1-5, with D maybe TRBD1 (6 bases). Germline values: CDR1 GTSNPN, CDR2 SVGIG (reference sequence). This CDR3 has 13 residues. Trimming took off 1 base at V and 4 bases at J, with 8 bases between the two ends. The CDR3 reads CAWSAQGNQPQHF. The CDR3 DNA reads as TGTGCCTGGAGTGCCCAGGGGAATCAGCCCCAGCATTTT.

This clone was counted a single time. This sequence joins TRBV27 and TRBJ2-7, with TRBD2 identical over 10 bases. Germline trimming cut 7 bases from V and 1 base from J; bases unmatched to any gene: 7. This CDR3 region has 15 residues. The germline gives CDR1 MNHEY, CDR2 SMNVEV (reference sequence). CDR3 nucleotide sequence: TGTGCCAGCACCCCGACTAGCGGGCTTTCCTACGAGCAGTACTTC. This encodes CASTPTSGLSYEQYF.

The V gene is TRBV30, the J gene TRBJ2-5; D is unresolved. Looked up from germline, CDR1 is GTSNPN and CDR2 is SVGIG (reference sequence). Trimming took off 2 bases at V and 6 bases at J, with 7 bases between the two ends. The CDR3 length is 11 residues. CDR3 sequence reads: CAWSMEKTQYF. Here the CDR3 DNA reads TGTGCCTGGAGTATGGAGAAGACCCAGTACTTC.

The genes are TRBV4-1 and TRBJ2-1; 15 bases agree with TRBD2. In germline, CDR1 is MGHRA, CDR2 YSYEKL. The length of the CDR3 is 16 residues. V lost 0 bases, J lost 9 bases, and 3 bases stayed unmatched. The CDR3 sequence: CASSQEGLAGGGEQFF. Written as DNA, the CDR3 is TGCGCCAGCAGCCAAGAGGGACTAGCGGGAGGTGGTGAGCAGTTCTTC.

The V call is TRBV7-2, the J call TRBJ2-1; perhaps TRBD2 as D (5 bases). Between the trimmed V and J ends, which lost 2 bases and 8 bases, there was a span of 13 bases. CDR1 and CDR2 from the germline V gene are SGHTA and FQGNSA. The CDR3 spans 14 residues. DNA for the CDR3: TGTGCCAGCAGCTTAACCTATGGGGAGTATGAGCAGTTCTTC. This translates into CASSLTYGEYEQFF.

This chain uses TRBV29-1 with TRBJ1-1, with no clear D. Trimming removed 0 bases at V and 7 bases at J, with 9 bases between. Germline V gene lookup returns CDR1 SQVTM and CDR2 ANQGSEA. The CDR3 length is 12 residues. CDR3 sequence (DNA): TGCAGCGTTGAAGAATTCGGAGTTGAAGCTTTCTTT. Its protein product is CSVEEFGVEAFF.

The rearrangement joins TRBV9 to TRBJ2-3; TRBD2 aligns across 7 bases. The CDR3 totals 17 residues. V lost 0 bases to trimming and J lost 6 bases; unmatched junction nucleotides: 13. Germline assignment: CDR1 SGDLS and CDR2 YYNGEE. The CDR3 loop is CASSVASGREAADTQYF. CDR3 bases: TGTGCCAGCAGCGTAGCTTCTGGGAGGGAGGCCGCGGATACGCAGTATTTT.

J is TRBJ2-1 and V is TRBV29-1; 8 positions agree with TRBD2. V gave up 6 bases and J gave up 7 bases; unmatched junction bases: 5. Germline-derived CDR1 and CDR2 are SQVTM and ANQGSEA. This CDR3 spans 12 amino acids. The CDR3 loop is CSVSGSRNEQFF. In DNA, the CDR3 is TGCAGCGTCAGCGGGAGTAGGAATGAGCAGTTCTTC.

The chain recombines TRBV29-1 with TRBJ1-3; D call uncertain. CDR1 and CDR2 from the germline V gene are SQVTM and ANQGSEA. Trimming pared 2 bases from V and 0 bases from J, leaving 14 bases between. The CDR3 is made up of 16 amino acids. This CDR3 reads CSVESWEGPSGNTIYF. CDR3 coding DNA: TGCAGCGTTGAAAGTTGGGAGGGTCCCTCTGGAAACACCATATATTTT.

The chain combines TRBV2 with TRBJ2-2, with 16 nucleotides matching TRBD2. V trimming: 6 bases; J trimming: 5 bases; junction bases outside the gene matches: 6. This CDR3 region has 17 residues. CDR1 and CDR2 from the germline V gene are SNHLY and FYNNEI. The CDR3 here is CASSLGLAGGPTGELFF. The CDR3 DNA is TGTGCCAGCAGCCTGGGACTAGCGGGAGGGCCAACCGGGGAGCTGTTTTTT.

The chain is built from TRBV27 and TRBJ2-7; tentatively, D is TRBD1 (6 bases). V lost 8 bases, J lost 0 bases, and 17 bases lay in between. CDR3 size: 15 residues. Germline loops: CDR1 MNHEY, CDR2 SMNVEV (reference sequence). Written as DNA, the CDR3 is TGTGCCAGCCGAATGGCAGGACAGCTCTCCTACGAGCAGTACTTC. Translating gives CASRMAGQLSYEQYF.

This clone was found a few times. V and J are TRBV7-2 and TRBJ2-1; the D gene is possibly TRBD1 (6 bases). V lost 3 bases and J lost 7, with 16 bases in between. The CDR3 sequence is 15 residues long. CDR1 is SGHTA, CDR2 FQGNSA, per germline. The CDR3 DNA reads TGTGCCAGCAGCTTGTCCGGGACAAATTTGAATGAGCAGTTCTTC. Protein: CASSLSGTNLNEQFF.

CDR3 residues: CASSLGRREETQYF. The DNA for the CDR3 is TGTGCCAGCAGCTTGGGCCGGCGGGAAGAGACCCAGTACTTC. The V and J genes are TRBV5-4 and TRBJ2-5, with D tentatively TRBD2 (5 bases). There are 14 residues in the CDR3. Germline assignment: CDR1 SGHNT and CDR2 YYREEE (reference sequence). V was pared by 0 bases and J by 3 bases, with 9 bases between.

The rearrangement uses TRBV5-4 and TRBJ2-2; 12 bases match TRBD2. The CDR3 spans 20 residues. The V segment lost 4 bases and the J segment 4 bases; nucleotides outside the gene matches: 17. Germline assignment: CDR1 SGHNT and CDR2 YYREEE (reference sequence). CDR3 nucleotides: TGTGCCAGCAGCCCAGCCCCCGGGACTAGCGGGCCTCATCGCACCGGGGAGCTGTTTTTT. Translation gives CASSPAPGTSGPHRTGELFF.

The rearrangement links TRBV29-1 to TRBJ2-5; no clear D. V was trimmed by 6 bases and J by 3 bases, leaving 5 bases between them. The CDR3 has 10 residues. The germline CDR1 and CDR2 sequences are SQVTM and ANQGSEA. The CDR3 DNA follows: TGCAGCGTCCGTGAAGAGACCCAGTACTTC. Protein sequence: CSVREETQYF.

The CDR3 is CASRWTSGRGRDTQYF. The DNA for the CDR3 is TGTGCCAGCAGGTGGACTAGCGGGAGGGGGAGAGATACGCAGTATTTT. The rearrangement links TRBV5-8 to TRBJ2-3; the match to TRBD2 covers 15 bases. Germline loops: CDR1 SGHTS, CDR2 YDEGEE. J was trimmed by 5 bases and V by 5 bases; bases with no gene match: 6. The CDR3 is made up of 16 amino acids.

The rearrangement uses TRBV6-1 and TRBJ1-3; no firm D call. This CDR3 has 15 amino acids. Germline-derived CDR1 and CDR2 are MNHNS and SASEGT. Trimming stripped 4 bases from V and 3 bases from J, with 13 bases between. In DNA form, the CDR3 reads TGTGCCAGCAGTGTAAGCTCGACTGGTGGAAACACCATATATTTT. Protein sequence: CASSVSSTGGNTIYF.

This chain links TRBV5-1 with TRBJ2-1, with 10 bases identical to TRBD2. The V gene end was trimmed by 3 bases and the J gene end by 5 bases; junction bases not matched to a gene: 11. Germline CDR1 reads SGHRS; CDR2 reads YFSETQ. The CDR3 has 17 residues. DNA for the CDR3: TGCGCCAGCAGCTCAGTACCGTTAGCGGGGGGACACAATGAGCAGTTCTTC. Encoded protein: CASSSVPLAGGHNEQFF.

The rearrangement uses TRBV5-1 and TRBJ2-1; possibly TRBD2 for D (6 bases). This CDR3 is built from 13 residues. In germline, CDR1 is SGHRS, CDR2 YFSETQ. V gave up 1 base and J gave up 7 bases, with 9 bases separating them. The CDR3: CASSLSGRNEQFF. The CDR3 bases are TGCGCCAGCAGCTTGTCAGGGAGGAATGAGCAGTTCTTC.

The V and J genes are TRBV27 and TRBJ2-5, with 10 bases aligning to TRBD1. After removal of 5 bases from V and 7 bases from J, the junction contained 7 bases not matched to a gene. In germline, CDR1 is MNHEY, CDR2 SMNVEV (reference sequence). This CDR3 is built from 14 residues. In DNA, the CDR3 is TGTGCCAGCAGTACCGGACAGGGGGTAGCGACCCAGTACTTC. Translated, it gives CASSTGQGVATQYF.

The chain uses TRBV30 and TRBJ1-2; 7 bases fit TRBD1. The CDR3 is 13 residues long. Germline CDR1 reads GTSNPN; CDR2 reads SVGIG (reference sequence). Trimming removed 5 bases from V and 3 bases from J; junction bases left unmatched: 6. CDR3 DNA: TGTGCCTGGCGCACAGGGGCTCACTATGGCTACACCTTC. Residues: CAWRTGAHYGYTF.

As DNA, the CDR3 is TGTGCCAGCTCACCACTGACAGGGACCTACGAGCAGTACTTC. Amino acids: CASSPLTGTYEQYF. The chain joins TRBV18 to TRBJ2-7, with 7 nucleotides matching TRBD1. The length of the CDR3 is 14 residues. CDR1 is KGHSH, CDR2 LQKENI, per germline. The trim removed 1 base at V and 2 bases at J, leaving 2 bases unmatched.

In this sample, this clone turned up once. The rearrangement links TRBV2 to TRBJ1-1; 7 positions agree with TRBD1. Germline CDR1 SNHLY, CDR2 FYNNEI. Trimming removed 7 bases from V and 2 bases from J; junction bases left unmatched: 7. The CDR3 loop spans 14 amino acids. The CDR3 here is CASTVNRGNTEAFF. In DNA form, the CDR3 reads TGTGCCAGCACCGTCAACAGGGGAAACACTGAAGCTTTCTTT. The full variable domain, completed using reference TRBV2 and TRBJ1-1, is EPEVTQTPSHQVTQMGQEVILRCVPISNHLYFYWYRQILGQKVEFLVSFYNNEISEKSEIFDDQFSVERPDGSNFTLKIRSTKLEDSAMYFCASTVNRGNTEAFFGQGTRLTVV.

V gene TRBV10-2 combines with J gene TRBJ1-2, with 7 bases matching TRBD1. This CDR3 region has 14 residues. Germline trimming cut 0 bases from V and 11 bases from J; bases unmatched to any gene: 9. Germline CDR1 and CDR2: WSHSY and SAAADI. The CDR3 nucleotides read TGCGCCAGCAGTGAGTCTCCCGGGACAGTTAATTACACCTTC. Its translation: CASSESPGTVNYTF.

V and J are TRBV30 and TRBJ1-1, with 9 bases lining up with TRBD1. The J segment lost 6 bases and the V segment lost 2 bases, leaving 22 bases of the junction unmatched. The CDR3 consists of 19 residues. Germline V gene lookup returns CDR1 GTSNPN and CDR2 SVGIG (reference sequence). In DNA form, the CDR3 reads TGTGCCTGGAGTCCTCCAAAACCGGGACAGGGAGGTGCAAACCCTGAAGCTTTCTTT. Translation gives CAWSPPKPGQGGANPEAFF.